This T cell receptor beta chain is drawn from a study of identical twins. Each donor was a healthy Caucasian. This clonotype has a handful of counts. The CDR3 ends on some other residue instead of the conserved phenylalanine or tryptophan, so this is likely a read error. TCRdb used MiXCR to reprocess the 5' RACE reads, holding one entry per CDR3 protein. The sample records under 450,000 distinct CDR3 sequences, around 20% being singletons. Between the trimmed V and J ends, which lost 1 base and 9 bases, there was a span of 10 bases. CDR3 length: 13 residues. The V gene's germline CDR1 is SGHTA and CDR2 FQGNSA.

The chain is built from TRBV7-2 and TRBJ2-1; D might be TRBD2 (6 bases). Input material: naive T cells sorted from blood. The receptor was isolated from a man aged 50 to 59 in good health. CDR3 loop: CASSLGGGVEQFL. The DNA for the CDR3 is TGTGCCAGCAGCTTAGGGGGCGGGGTTGAGCAGTTCTTG.